The table lists the clone carrying this T cell receptor beta chain with many counts. This specimen comes from a study of early T cells in non-severe SARS-CoV-2 infection. From germline, CDR1 is KGHDR and CDR2 SFDVKD. V lost 2 bases and J 0 bases, leaving 9 bases between the germline ends. The CDR3 length is 15 residues. Via MiXCR, TCRdb re-called the 5' RACE reads, giving one row per CDR3 protein. Here the sample spans tens of thousands of distinct CDR3 sequences, more than 10% being singletons. This clonotype originated in an adult who was a healthcare worker with PCR-confirmed SARS-CoV-2 infection or an uninfected control (not recorded which). Sequencing was carried out using whole blood. The chain links TRBV24-1 to TRBJ2-5; D perhaps matches TRBD1 (6 bases). CDR3 sequence: CATSDSQGYQETQYF. DNA for the CDR3: TGTGCCACCAGTGATTCCCAGGGGTACCAAGAGACCCAGTACTTC.